This T cell receptor beta chain is from a study of response to subunit inactivated influenza vaccine. V was clipped by 4 bases and J by 3 bases, with 19 bases between them. Germline V gene sequence: CDR1 ENHRY, CDR2 SYGVKD. The CDR3 is 17 amino acids. TCRdb redid the calling of the RT-PCR reads with MiXCR, one entry per CDR3 protein. The sample holds roughly 620,000 distinct CDR3 sequences, 11% seen once. The same data also went into a second study, on T cells expressing NK-cell markers. This second report adds: Production of TCR beta cDNA relied on 5'RACE template switching with UMIs. It was from sorted CD3+CD56+NKG2C+, CD3+CD56+NKG2C- and CD3+CD56-NKG2C+ T cells that TCR beta repertoires came. HCMV seropositivity marked seven of the eight sequenced donors; one was seronegative. An anti-gamma-delta TCR antibody confined sorting to alpha-beta TCR T cells across several of the experiments. The same clonotypes also predominated in the CD3+CD56-NKG2C+ fraction of a handful of donors.

The sequence was collected from a man aged 50 to 59 who received an inactivated influenza vaccine. Sequences were derived from PBMCs from blood, sampled on the day of vaccination. The V call is TRBV10-3, the J call TRBJ2-1, with a possible D match to TRBD2 (5 bases). CDR3 DNA sequence: TGTGCCATCAGTGTCTCAGGTGGGAGTGTCGTCTACAATGAGCAGTTCTTC. Its translation is CAISVSGGSVVYNEQFF.